The 21 T cell receptor beta chains below come from one sample, sequenced in a study of regulatory T cells in long-lasting Graves disease. Researchers made TCR beta libraries by using iRepertoire HTBI primers and running Arm-PCR on CDR3 regions. TCRdb re-derived calls from the multiplex PCR reads in MiXCR, one entry per CDR3 protein. The sample has about half a million distinct CDR3 sequences, less than 25% seen once. This sample's time point: persistent/refractory GD, antithyroid drugs over 5 years with positive TRAb. The TCR library used RNA extracted from PBMCs. Sequenced material: peripheral blood mononuclear cells (PBMCs), taken when the disease was refractory, from a patient treated with antithyroid drugs. These receptors were taken from a female donor with Graves disease.

About this clonotype: A single base separates this from a much larger clone, so it may be a read error. Here the CDR3 omits its conserved ending phenylalanine or tryptophan, so a read error is the likely source. The V and J genes are TRBV6-1 and TRBJ2-7; unclear D gene. The CDR3 has 13 residues. CDR1 is MNHNS and CDR2 is SASEGT in the germline V gene. The V gene lost 2 bases and the J gene lost 0 bases, with 5 bases spanning the gap. This chain's CDR3 is CASSENLSYEQYL. The CDR3 DNA sequence: TGTGCCAGCAGTGAAAACCTCTCCTACGAGCAGTACCTC.

This clonotype was picked up many times. J is TRBJ1-6 and V is TRBV28; 7 nucleotides agree with TRBD1. Germline lookup yields CDR1 MDHEN and CDR2 SYDVKM. The CDR3 spans 15 residues. V shed 2 bases, J shed 10 bases, and the junction held 8 bases outside the gene matches. The CDR3 loop reads CASSLTTGIGSPLHF. The CDR3, as DNA: TGTGCCAGCAGTTTAACGACAGGGATAGGATCACCCCTCCACTTT.

V is TRBV5-5 and J is TRBJ1-2; 8 bases are shared with TRBD1. CDR3 size: 15 residues. V shed 0 bases, J shed 3 bases, and the junction held 4 bases outside the gene matches. Germline V gene sequence: CDR1 SGHKS, CDR2 YYEKEE (reference sequence). The CDR3 spells CASSLGTGSDYGYTF. In DNA form, the CDR3 reads TGTGCCAGCAGCTTGGGGACAGGGAGTGACTATGGCTACACCTTC.

This clonotype was counted a single time. A much more abundant neighbour one base away suggests this may be a read error. The rearrangement uses TRBV6-1 and TRBJ1-5; D gene ambiguous. The CDR3 runs 12 residues. Germline values: CDR1 MNHNS, CDR2 SASEGT. The CDR3 region is CAISSGDQPQRF. The CDR3 region has the DNA TGTGCCATCAGCTCCGGTGATCAGCCCCAGCGTTTT.

This chain links TRBV5-1 with TRBJ1-3; D is ambiguous. The CDR3 has 16 amino acids. Germline CDR1 and CDR2: SGHRS and YFSETQ. Trimming stripped 0 bases from V and 3 bases from J, with 13 bases between. CDR3 bases: TGCGCCAGCAGCTTGGCCGGTCGGGCAGGTGGAAACACCATATATTTT. Its protein is CASSLAGRAGGNTIYF.

The gene calls are TRBV6-1 and TRBJ2-7, with TRBD2 as a possible D gene (6 bases). Germline CDR1 is MNHNS and CDR2 is SASEGT. V was cut by 7 bases and J by 3 bases, with 13 bases left in between. The CDR3 runs to 13 residues. The CDR3 sequence: CASKDSGSYEQYF. DNA of the CDR3: TGTGCCAGCAAGGATAGCGGCAGCTACGAGCAGTACTTC.

At least ten counts were recorded for this clonotype. The genes are TRBV20-1 and TRBJ2-5; no firm D call. V was shortened by 2 bases and J by 2 bases, with 9 bases between the two germline ends. The germline V gene encodes CDR1 DFQATT and CDR2 SNEGSKA (reference sequence). The CDR3 spans 13 residues. Written as DNA, the CDR3 is TGCAGTGCTAGACAGTCCGCGCAAGAGACCCAGTACTTC. This gives the protein CSARQSAQETQYF.

This chain connects TRBV4-3 to TRBJ1-5, with D possibly being TRBD1 (5 bases). CDR1 is LGHNA, CDR2 YSLEER, per germline. The length of the CDR3 is 18 residues. V was pared by 0 bases and J by 0 bases, with 15 bases between. The CDR3 loop is CASSQDWMGLNSNQPQHF. Written as DNA, the CDR3 is TGCGCCAGCAGCCAAGATTGGATGGGGCTGAATAGCAATCAGCCCCAGCATTTT.

This sequence joins TRBV28 and TRBJ1-4, with D uncertain. The CDR3 runs to 14 residues. The V and J ends lost 5 bases and 8 bases respectively, with 15 bases between them. Per germline, CDR1 MDHEN and CDR2 SYDVKM. The CDR3 sequence: CASSPSLAGEKLFF. The CDR3 DNA sequence: TGTGCCAGCAGTCCTAGTTTGGCCGGGGAAAAACTGTTTTTT. The full variable domain, with the rest looked up from reference TRBV28 and TRBJ1-4, is DVKVTQSSRYLVKRTGEKVFLECVQDMDHENMFWYRQDPGLGLRLIYFSYDVKMKEKGDIPEGYSVSREKKERFSLILESASTNQTSMYLCASSPSLAGEKLFFGSGTQLSVL.

This clonotype has more than one count but fewer than ten. J is TRBJ1-2 and V is TRBV28, with D hard to call. V was cut by 6 bases and J by 3 bases, with 11 bases left in between. CDR1 is MDHEN, CDR2 SYDVKM, per germline. The CDR3 is 13 residues long. CDR3 sequence (DNA): TGTGCCAGCAGGAGTCGGGGTTACTATGGCTACACCTTC. Protein product: CASRSRGYYGYTF.

This clonotype was counted many times. CDR3 protein: CATSEWSSYNSPLHF. The CDR3 DNA reads as TGTGCCACCAGCGAGTGGAGCTCCTATAATTCACCCCTCCACTTT. The rearrangement links TRBV15 to TRBJ1-6, with unresolved D. Trimming took off 5 bases at V and 0 bases at J, with 8 bases between the two ends. The CDR3 runs to 15 residues. Germline CDR1 is LNHNV and CDR2 is YYDKDF (reference sequence).

There are many counts of this clonotype. This chain uses TRBV28 with TRBJ1-3; TRBD1 is a possible D gene (6 bases). The CDR3 has 14 residues. Trimming cost V 3 bases and J 7 bases, with 13 bases left between them. Germline CDR1 MDHEN, CDR2 SYDVKM. This CDR3 reads CASSFGWTANTIYF. The CDR3 DNA is TGTGCCAGCAGTTTCGGGTGGACAGCTAACACCATATATTTT.

This clonotype has ten or more counts. The chain couples TRBV11-1 to TRBJ2-5, with D tentatively TRBD1 (6 bases). The CDR3 runs to 16 residues. Germline V gene sequence: CDR1 SGHAT, CDR2 FQDESV (reference sequence). V lost 3 bases, J lost 4 bases, and 18 bases lay in between. CDR3 residues: CASSFLGFWGPETQYF. CDR3 nucleotide sequence: TGTGCCAGCAGCTTTTTGGGGTTTTGGGGGCCAGAGACCCAGTACTTC.

The sample holds many counts of this clonotype. The chain uses TRBV24-1 and TRBJ1-2; 8 bases fit TRBD1. The CDR3 contains 14 residues. CDR1 KGHDR and CDR2 SFDVKD come from the germline V gene. V was pared by 3 bases and J by 7 bases, with 6 bases of the junction left unmatched. CDR3 coding DNA: TGTGCCACCAGTGATCGCCCAGGGGGCCTTGGCTACACCTTC. Translated, it gives CATSDRPGGLGYTF.

The V gene is TRBV7-8, the J gene TRBJ2-7; D possibly corresponds to TRBD2 (6 bases). This CDR3 has 14 residues. With 10 bases removed from V and 0 bases from J, the gap between germline ends came to 16 bases. Germline CDR1 is SGHVS and CDR2 is FQNEAQ. In nucleotides, the CDR3 is TGTGCCACCAGTAGCGGCAGGATCTCCTACGAGCAGTACTTC. It codes for CATSSGRISYEQYF.

Many counts were recorded for this clonotype. This chain joins TRBV7-2 and TRBJ2-7, with TRBD2 matching over 11 bases. V was clipped by 5 bases and J by 2 bases; unmatched bases: 5. The CDR3 runs to 15 residues. Germline loops: CDR1 SGHTA, CDR2 FQGNSA. CDR3 in DNA: TGTGCCAGCAGCCGAGGACTAGCGGGCACCTACGAGCAGTACTTC. It translates to CASSRGLAGTYEQYF.

The chain combines TRBV7-2 with TRBJ2-7; 10 positions match TRBD2. Looked up from germline, CDR1 is SGHTA and CDR2 is FQGNSA. This CDR3 is 15 amino acids long. The V gene end was trimmed by 6 bases and the J gene end by 9 bases; junction bases not matched to a gene: 14. DNA of the CDR3: TGTGCCAGCAGTCCCCGGGCTAGCGGGAGAGTATGGCAGTACTTC. Its protein product is CASSPRASGRVWQYF. Filled out from reference TRBV7-2 and TRBJ2-7, the complete variable domain reads GAGVSQSPSNKVTEKGKDVELRCDPISGHTALYWYRQSLGQGLEFLIYFQGNSAPDKSGLPSDRFSAERTGGSVSTLTIQRTQQEDSAVYLCASSPRASGRVWQYFGPGTRLTVT.

The sample holds many counts of this clonotype. V is TRBV28 and J is TRBJ1-2; unclear D gene. V lost 2 bases, J lost 3 bases, and 10 bases lay in between. Germline V gives CDR1 MDHEN, CDR2 SYDVKM. The CDR3 is 14 residues long. The DNA of the CDR3 is TGTGCCAGCAGTTTAGAACTGACGGACTATGGCTACACCTTC. Amino acid sequence: CASSLELTDYGYTF.

The chain's CDR3 is CASSSLRLDLLDYGYTF. The CDR3, as DNA: TGTGCCAGCAGTTCCCTCCGCCTGGACCTCCTTGACTATGGCTACACCTTC. This chain uses TRBV6-9 with TRBJ1-2; D unclear. CDR3 length equals 17 residues. From germline, CDR1 is MNHGY and CDR2 SVAAGI. Between the trimmed V and J ends, which lost 4 bases and 3 bases, there was a span of 21 bases.

This clonotype has only a few counts. This chain joins TRBV20-1 and TRBJ2-7, with 12 bases identical to TRBD2. J was trimmed by 2 bases and V by 1 base; bases with no gene match: 6. CDR1 is DFQATT, CDR2 SNEGSKA, per germline (reference sequence). This CDR3 comprises 16 residues. The CDR3: CSARVLAGGYTYEQYF. Written as DNA, the CDR3 is TGCAGTGCTAGAGTCCTAGCGGGAGGGTACACCTACGAGCAGTACTTC.

This clonotype showed up just a few times. The genes are TRBV30 and TRBJ1-1; 7 bases map to TRBD1. After removal of 4 bases from V and 8 bases from J, the junction contained 10 bases not matched to a gene. The CDR3 spans 13 residues. Looked up from germline, CDR1 is GTSNPN and CDR2 is SVGIG (reference sequence). CDR3 in amino acids: CAWNIGTADEAFF. Written as DNA, the CDR3 is TGTGCCTGGAACATCGGGACAGCGGACGAAGCTTTCTTT.